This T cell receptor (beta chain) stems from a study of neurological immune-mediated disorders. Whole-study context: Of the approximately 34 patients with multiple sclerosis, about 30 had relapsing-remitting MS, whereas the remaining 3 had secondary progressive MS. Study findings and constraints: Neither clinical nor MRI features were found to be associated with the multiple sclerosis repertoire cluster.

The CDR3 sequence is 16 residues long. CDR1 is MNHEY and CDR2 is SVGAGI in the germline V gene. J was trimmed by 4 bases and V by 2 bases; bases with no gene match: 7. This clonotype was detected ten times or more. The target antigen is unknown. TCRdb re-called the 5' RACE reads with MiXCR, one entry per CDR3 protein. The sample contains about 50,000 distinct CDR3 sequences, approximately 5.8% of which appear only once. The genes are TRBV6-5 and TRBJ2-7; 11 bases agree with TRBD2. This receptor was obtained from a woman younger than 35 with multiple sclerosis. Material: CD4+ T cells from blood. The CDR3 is CASSYTLAGGEYEQYF. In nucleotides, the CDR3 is TGTGCCAGCAGTTACACGTTAGCGGGGGGGGAGTACGAGCAGTACTTC.